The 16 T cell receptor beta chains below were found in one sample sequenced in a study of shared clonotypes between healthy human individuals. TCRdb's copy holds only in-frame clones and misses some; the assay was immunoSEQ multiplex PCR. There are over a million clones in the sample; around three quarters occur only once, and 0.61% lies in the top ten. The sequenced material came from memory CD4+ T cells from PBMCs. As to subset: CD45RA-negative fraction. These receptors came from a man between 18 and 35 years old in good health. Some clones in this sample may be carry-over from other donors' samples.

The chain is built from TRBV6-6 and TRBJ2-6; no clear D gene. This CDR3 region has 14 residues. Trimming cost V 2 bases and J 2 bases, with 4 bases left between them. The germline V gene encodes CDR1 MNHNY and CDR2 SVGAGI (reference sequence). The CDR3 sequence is CASSYTTGANVLTF. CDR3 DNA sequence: TGTGCCAGCAGTTACACTACTGGGGCCAACGTCCTGACTTTC.

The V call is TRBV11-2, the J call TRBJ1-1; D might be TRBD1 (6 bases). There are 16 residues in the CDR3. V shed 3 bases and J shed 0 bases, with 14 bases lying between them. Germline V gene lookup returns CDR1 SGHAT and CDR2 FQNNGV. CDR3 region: CASSFSRGAMNTEAFF. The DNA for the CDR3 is TGTGCCAGCAGCTTCTCCCGGGGGGCTATGAACACTGAAGCTTTCTTT.

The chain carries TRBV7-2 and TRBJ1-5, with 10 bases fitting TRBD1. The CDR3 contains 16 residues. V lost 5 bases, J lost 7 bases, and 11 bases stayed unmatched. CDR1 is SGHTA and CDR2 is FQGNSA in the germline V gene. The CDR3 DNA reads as TGTGCCAGCAGCGTAAGACAGGGGGCGCAGACGCAGCCCCAGCATTTT. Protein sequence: CASSVRQGAQTQPQHF.

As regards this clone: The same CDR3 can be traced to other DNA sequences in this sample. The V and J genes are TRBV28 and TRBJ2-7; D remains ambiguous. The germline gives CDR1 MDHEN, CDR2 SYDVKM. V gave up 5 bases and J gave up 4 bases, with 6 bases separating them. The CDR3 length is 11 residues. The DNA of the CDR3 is TGTGCCAGCAGTGGTCGGTACGAGCAGTACTTC. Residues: CASSGRYEQYF.

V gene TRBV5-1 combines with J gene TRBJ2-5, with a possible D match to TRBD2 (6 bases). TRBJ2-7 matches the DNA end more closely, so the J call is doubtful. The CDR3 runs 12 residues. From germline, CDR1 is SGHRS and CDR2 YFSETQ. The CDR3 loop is CASSAGYYEQYF. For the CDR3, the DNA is TGCGCCAGCAGCGCGGGGTATTACGAGCAGTACTTC.

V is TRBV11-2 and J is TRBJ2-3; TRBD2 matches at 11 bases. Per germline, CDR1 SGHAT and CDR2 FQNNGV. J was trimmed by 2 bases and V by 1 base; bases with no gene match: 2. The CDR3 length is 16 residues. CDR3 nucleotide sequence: TGTGCCAGCAGCTTAGGGGGACTAGCGGCCACAGATACGCAGTATTTT. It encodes CASSLGGLAATDTQYF. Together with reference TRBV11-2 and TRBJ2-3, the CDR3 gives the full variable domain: EAGVAQSPRYKIIEKRQSVAFWCNPISGHATLYWYQQILGQGPKLLIQFQNNGVVDDSQLPKDRFSAERLKGVDSTLKIQPAKLEDSAVYLCASSLGGLAATDTQYFGPGTRLTVL.

The CDR3: CATSRALLQETQYF. The CDR3 bases are TGTGCCACCAGCAGAGCCCTCTTACAAGAGACCCAGTACTTC. The V gene is TRBV15, the J gene TRBJ2-5; D call uncertain. CDR1 and CDR2 (germline): LNHNV, YYDKDF (reference sequence). The CDR3 runs to 14 residues. The V end was cut by 1 base, the J end by 2 bases, with 8 bases between.

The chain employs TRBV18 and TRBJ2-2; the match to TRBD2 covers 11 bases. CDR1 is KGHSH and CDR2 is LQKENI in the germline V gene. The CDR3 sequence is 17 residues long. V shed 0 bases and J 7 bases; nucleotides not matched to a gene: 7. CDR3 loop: CASSPPTTSGMNGELFF. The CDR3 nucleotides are TGTGCCAGCTCACCACCGACGACTAGCGGGATGAACGGGGAGCTGTTTTTT.

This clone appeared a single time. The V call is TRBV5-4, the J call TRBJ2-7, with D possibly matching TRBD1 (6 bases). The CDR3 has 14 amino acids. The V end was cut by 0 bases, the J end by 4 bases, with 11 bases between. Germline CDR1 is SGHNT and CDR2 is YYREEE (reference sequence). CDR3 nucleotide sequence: TGTGCCAGCAGCTTGGGGGACAAGGGATACGAGCAGTACTTC. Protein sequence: CASSLGDKGYEQYF. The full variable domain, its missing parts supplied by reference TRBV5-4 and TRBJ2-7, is ETGVTQSPTHLIKTRGQQVTLRCSSQSGHNTVSWYQQALGQGPQFIFQYYREEENGRGNFPPRFSGLQFPNYSSELNVNALELDDSALYLCASSLGDKGYEQYFGPGTRLTVT.

The CDR3 loop reads CASSESGQRLFF. CDR3 nucleotides: TGTGCCAGCAGTGAAAGTGGCCAAAGGCTGTTTTTT. The rearrangement links TRBV25-1 to TRBJ2-2; D is ambiguous. Germline V gene lookup returns CDR1 MGHDK and CDR2 SYGVNS. V gave up 2 bases and J gave up 13 bases, with 11 bases separating them. CDR3 length equals 12 residues.

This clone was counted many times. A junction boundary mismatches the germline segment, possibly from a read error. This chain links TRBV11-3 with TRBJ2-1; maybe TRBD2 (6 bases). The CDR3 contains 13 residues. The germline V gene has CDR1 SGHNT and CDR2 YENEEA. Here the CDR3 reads CASSLDGSNEQFF. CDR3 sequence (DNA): TGTGCCAGCAGCCTAGACGGGAGTAATGAGCAGTTCTTC.

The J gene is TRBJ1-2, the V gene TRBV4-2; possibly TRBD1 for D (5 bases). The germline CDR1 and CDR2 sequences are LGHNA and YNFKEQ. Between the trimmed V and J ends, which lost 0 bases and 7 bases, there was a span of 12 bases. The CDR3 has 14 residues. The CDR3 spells CASSQEGVRGGYTF. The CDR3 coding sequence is TGTGCCAGCAGCCAAGAAGGAGTGAGGGGTGGCTACACCTTC.

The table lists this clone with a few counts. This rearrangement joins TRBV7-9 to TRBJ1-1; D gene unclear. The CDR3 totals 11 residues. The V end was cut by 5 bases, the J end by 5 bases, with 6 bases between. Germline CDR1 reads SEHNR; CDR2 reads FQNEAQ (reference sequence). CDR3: CASSPETEAFF. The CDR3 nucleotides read TGTGCCAGCAGCCCAGAGACTGAAGCTTTCTTT.

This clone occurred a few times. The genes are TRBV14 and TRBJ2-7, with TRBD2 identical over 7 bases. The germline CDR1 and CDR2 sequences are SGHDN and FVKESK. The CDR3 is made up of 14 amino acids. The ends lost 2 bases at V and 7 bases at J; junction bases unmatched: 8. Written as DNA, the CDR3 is TGTGCCAGCAGCCAAACTAGCGCCGCCCAGGAGCAGTACTTC. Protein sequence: CASSQTSAAQEQYF.

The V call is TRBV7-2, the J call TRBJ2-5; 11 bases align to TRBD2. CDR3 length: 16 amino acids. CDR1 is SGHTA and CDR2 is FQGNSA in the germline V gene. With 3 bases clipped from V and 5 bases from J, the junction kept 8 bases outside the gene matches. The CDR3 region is CASSLSSGRAGETQYF. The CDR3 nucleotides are TGTGCCAGCAGCTTGAGTAGCGGGAGGGCCGGGGAGACCCAGTACTTC.

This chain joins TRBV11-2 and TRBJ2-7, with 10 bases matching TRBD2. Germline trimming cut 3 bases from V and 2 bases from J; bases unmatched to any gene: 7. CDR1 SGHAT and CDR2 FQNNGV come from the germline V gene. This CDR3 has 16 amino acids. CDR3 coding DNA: TGTGCCAGCAGCTTCCTTCCCACTAGCGGGGCCTACGAGCAGTACTTC. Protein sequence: CASSFLPTSGAYEQYF.